This T cell receptor (beta chain) was sequenced during a study of T cells expressing NK-cell markers. TCRdb re-analyzed the 5' RACE reads; it lists each CDR3 protein once, without DNA. This table holds 150,000 to 170,000 distinct CDR3 sequences. This CDR3 has 14 amino acids. The germline V gene has CDR1 KGHSH and CDR2 LQKENI. Sequenced: blood T cells: a sorted CD56 or NKG2C T cell subset, CD4+ or CD8+ T cells, or bulk PBMC T cells (not recorded which). V is TRBV18 and J is TRBJ2-1; TCRdb reports TRBD1, a call that lacks DNA to check it against. This sequence was found in a woman aged 45-60 years in good health. The CDR3 region is CATWEFGAGNEQFF. Together with reference TRBV18 and TRBJ2-1, the CDR3 gives the full variable domain: NAGVMQNPRHLVRRRGQEARLRCSPMKGHSHVYWYRQLPEEGLKFMVYLQKENIIDESGMPKERFSAEFPKEGPSILRIQQVVRGDSAAYFCATWEFGAGNEQFFGPGTRLTVL.